A few counts support the clone carrying this T cell receptor (beta chain). Antigen specificity is unknown. The PCR contained 60 Vbeta and 13 Jbeta primers. Sequencing used immunoSEQ multiplex PCR; TCRdb keeps in-frame clones, though not all of them. The data hold more than 150,000 clones, with roughly 87% observed a single time. The data originate from a study of cytomegalovirus exposure and HLA in healthy donors. Study-wide findings and caveats: Sequence variants that were highly shared formed a cluster that was likely a sequencing artifact. Versus the approximately 720-donor mean, an Asian-associated ancestry cluster reportedly showed fewer N-insertions in a later analysis. In a later analysis, HLA-C alleles had the fewest associated TCRs, DRB1 alleles the most.

This CDR3 has 15 amino acids. V was trimmed by 2 bases and J by 5 bases, leaving 15 bases between them. Germline CDR1 MNHEY, CDR2 SVGAGI. V and J are TRBV6-5 and TRBJ1-2, with D perhaps TRBD1 (6 bases). Sequenced input: PBMCs. This TCR came from a girl under three years old in good health and CMV-seronegative. DNA for the CDR3: TGTGCCAGCAGTTACAAACGGGCAGGGGTATATGGCTACACCTTC. Translation: CASSYKRAGVYGYTF.